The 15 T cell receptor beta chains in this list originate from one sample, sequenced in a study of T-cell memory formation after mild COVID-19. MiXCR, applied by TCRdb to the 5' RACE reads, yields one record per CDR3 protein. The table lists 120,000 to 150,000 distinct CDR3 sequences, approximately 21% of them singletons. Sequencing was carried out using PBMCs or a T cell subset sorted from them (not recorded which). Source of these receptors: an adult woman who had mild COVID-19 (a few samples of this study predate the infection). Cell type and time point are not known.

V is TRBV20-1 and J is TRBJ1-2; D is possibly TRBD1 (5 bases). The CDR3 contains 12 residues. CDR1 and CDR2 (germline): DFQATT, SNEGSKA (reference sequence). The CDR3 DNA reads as TGCATCGGGTGGGGGACGGGCTATGGCTACACCTTC. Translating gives CIGWGTGYGYTF.

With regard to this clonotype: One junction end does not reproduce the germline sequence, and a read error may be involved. The CDR3 nucleotides read TGTGCCAGCAGCGATCAGGTTACGAACACCGGGGAGCCGTTTTTT. Its protein is CASSDQVTNTGEPFF. This chain connects TRBV7-8 to TRBJ2-2; possible D gene TRBD2, 5 bases. From germline, CDR1 is SGHVS and CDR2 FQNEAQ. The CDR3 consists of 15 residues.

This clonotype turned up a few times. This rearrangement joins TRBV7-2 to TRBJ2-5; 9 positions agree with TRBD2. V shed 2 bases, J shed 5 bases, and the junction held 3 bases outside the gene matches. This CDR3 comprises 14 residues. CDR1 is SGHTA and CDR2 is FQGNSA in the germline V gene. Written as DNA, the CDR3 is TGTGCCAGCAGCTTACTAGCGGGGCCCGAGACCCAGTACTTC. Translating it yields CASSLLAGPETQYF.

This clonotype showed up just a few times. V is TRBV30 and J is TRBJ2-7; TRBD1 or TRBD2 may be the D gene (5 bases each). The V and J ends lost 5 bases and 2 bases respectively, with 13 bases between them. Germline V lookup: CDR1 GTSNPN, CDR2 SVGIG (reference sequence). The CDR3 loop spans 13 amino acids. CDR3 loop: CAWGLEGPYEQYF. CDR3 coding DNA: TGTGCCTGGGGCCTAGAGGGACCCTACGAGCAGTACTTC.

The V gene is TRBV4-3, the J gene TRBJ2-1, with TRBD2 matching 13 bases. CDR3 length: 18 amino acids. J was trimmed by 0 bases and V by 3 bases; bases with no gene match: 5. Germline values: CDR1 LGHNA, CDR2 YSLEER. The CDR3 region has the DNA TGCGCCAGCAGCCACCGGACTAGCGGGGGCAGCTCCTACAATGAGCAGTTCTTC. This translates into CASSHRTSGGSSYNEQFF.

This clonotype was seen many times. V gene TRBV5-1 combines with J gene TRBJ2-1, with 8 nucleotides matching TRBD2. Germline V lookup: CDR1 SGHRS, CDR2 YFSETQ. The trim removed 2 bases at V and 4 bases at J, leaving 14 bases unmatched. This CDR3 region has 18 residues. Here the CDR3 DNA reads TGCGCCAGCAGCTTCTACTCAGCGGGAGCGTCGGTGTACAATGAGCAGTTCTTC. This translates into CASSFYSAGASVYNEQFF. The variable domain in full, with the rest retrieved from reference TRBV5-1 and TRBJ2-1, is KAGVTQTPRYLIKTRGQQVTLSCSPISGHRSVSWYQQTPGQGLQFLFEYFSETQRNKGNFPGRFSGRQFSNSRSEMNVSTLELGDSALYLCASSFYSAGASVYNEQFFGPGTRLTVL.

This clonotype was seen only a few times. CDR3 bases: TGTGCCAGCAGCCCAGGGACAGGGACCTACGAGCAGTACTTC. This encodes CASSPGTGTYEQYF. The V gene is TRBV7-9, the J gene TRBJ2-7, with 9 bases that match TRBD1. The CDR3 covers 14 residues. The J segment lost 2 bases and the V segment lost 5 bases, leaving 4 bases of the junction unmatched. Germline CDR1 reads SEHNR; CDR2 reads FQNEAQ (reference sequence).

CDR3 nucleotide sequence: TGTGCCAGCAGCCTGGGCCCCCTAGGCAATCAGCCCCAGCATTTT. Encoded protein: CASSLGPLGNQPQHF. J is TRBJ1-5 and V is TRBV5-6; D remains unclear. Germline CDR1 is SGHDT and CDR2 is YYEEEE. This CDR3 is built from 15 residues. Trimming took off 4 bases at V and 2 bases at J, with 13 bases between the two ends. The full variable domain, in which reference TRBV5-6 and TRBJ1-5 provide the parts outside the CDR3, is DAGVTQSPTHLIKTRGQQVTLRCSPKSGHDTVSWYQQALGQGPQFIFQYYEEEERQRGNFPDRFSGHQFPNYSSELNVNALLLGDSALYLCASSLGPLGNQPQHFGDGTRLSIL.

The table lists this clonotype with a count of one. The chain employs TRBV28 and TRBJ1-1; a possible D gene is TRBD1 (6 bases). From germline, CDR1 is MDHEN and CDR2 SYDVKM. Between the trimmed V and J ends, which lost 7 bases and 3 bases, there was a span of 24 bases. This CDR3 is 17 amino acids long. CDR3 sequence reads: CASTLIWVGGRYTEAFF. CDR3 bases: TGTGCCAGCACCCTTATCTGGGTAGGGGGTAGGTACACTGAAGCTTTCTTT.

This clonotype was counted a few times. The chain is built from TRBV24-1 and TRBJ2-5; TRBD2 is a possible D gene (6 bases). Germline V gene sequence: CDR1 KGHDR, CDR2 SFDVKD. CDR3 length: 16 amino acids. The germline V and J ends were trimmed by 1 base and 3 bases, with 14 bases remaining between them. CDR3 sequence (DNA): TGTGCCACCAGTGATTTTCCCGGGAGTAGTGAAGAGACCCAGTACTTC. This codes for CATSDFPGSSEETQYF.

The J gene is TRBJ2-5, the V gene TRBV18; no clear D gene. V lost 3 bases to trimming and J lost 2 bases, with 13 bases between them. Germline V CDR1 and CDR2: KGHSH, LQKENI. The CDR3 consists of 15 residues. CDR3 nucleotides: TGTGCCAGCTCACCCAAAAATAAGGGACAAGAGACCCAGTACTTC. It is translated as CASSPKNKGQETQYF.

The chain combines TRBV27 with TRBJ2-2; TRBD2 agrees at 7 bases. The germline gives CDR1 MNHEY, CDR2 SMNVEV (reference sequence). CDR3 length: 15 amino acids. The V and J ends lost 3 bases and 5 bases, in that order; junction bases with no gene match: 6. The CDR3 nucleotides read TGTGCCAGCAGTTTCACGCAGGGAGGGACCGGGGAGCTGTTTTTT. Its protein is CASSFTQGGTGELFF.

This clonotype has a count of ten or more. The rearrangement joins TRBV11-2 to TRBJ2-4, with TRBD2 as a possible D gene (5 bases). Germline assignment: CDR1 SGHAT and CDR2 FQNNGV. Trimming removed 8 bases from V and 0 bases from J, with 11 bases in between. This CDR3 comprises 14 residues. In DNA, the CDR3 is TGTGCCAGCGGAGCGGCCTTAGCCAAAAACATTCAGTACTTC. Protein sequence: CASGAALAKNIQYF.

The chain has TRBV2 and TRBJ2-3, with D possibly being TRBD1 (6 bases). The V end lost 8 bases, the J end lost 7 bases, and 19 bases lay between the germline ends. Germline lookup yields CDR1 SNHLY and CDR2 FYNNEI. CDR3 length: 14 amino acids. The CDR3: CASLESGVMNTQYF. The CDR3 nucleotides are TGTGCCAGCCTAGAATCAGGGGTGATGAATACGCAGTATTTT.

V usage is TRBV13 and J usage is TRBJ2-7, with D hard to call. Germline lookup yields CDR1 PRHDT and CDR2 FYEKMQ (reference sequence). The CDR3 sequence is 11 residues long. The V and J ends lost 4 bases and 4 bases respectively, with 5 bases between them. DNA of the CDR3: TGTGCCAGCAGCTCTCGTTACGAGCAGTACTTC. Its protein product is CASSSRYEQYF.